This passage covers 16 T cell receptor beta chains from one sample sequenced in a study of tumor-infiltrating lymphocytes in primary liver carcinoma. Alongside blood RNA obtained from unsorted whole blood, germline DNA was also extracted. TCR beta cDNA was made from approximately 500 ng total RNA with a constant-region primer. Three-round nested multiplex PCR performed with slightly modified ARM-PCR produced the TCR beta libraries. Amplification in the first two PCR rounds was performed using TRBV1-TRBV30 forward primers and a C-beta reverse primer for approximately 10 cycles each. TCRdb independently ran MiXCR on the multiplex PCR reads; one entry per CDR3 protein. The repertoire consists of about 330,000 distinct CDR3 sequences, with 65% occurring once and the leading ten covering under 8.5%. Sequencing used peripheral blood. The receptors originated from a man in his forties with primary liver carcinoma and hepatitis B virus infection.

As for this clonotype: Relative to the germline gene, one junction end is altered; a read error may explain this. V and J are TRBV11-2 and TRBJ1-3; D may be TRBD1 (5 bases). The germline V gene encodes CDR1 SGHAT and CDR2 FQNNGV. The CDR3 runs 15 residues. This CDR3 is CTSSFFEGAANTIYF. The CDR3 coding sequence is TGTACCAGCAGCTTTTTTGAAGGGGCTGCAAACACCATATATTTT.

This rearrangement joins TRBV29-1 to TRBJ2-3; D could derive from TRBD1 or TRBD2 (5 bases each). This CDR3 comprises 20 residues. Germline values: CDR1 SQVTM, CDR2 ANQGSEA. The V gene lost 3 bases and the J gene lost 2 bases, with 30 bases spanning the gap. The CDR3 nucleotides are TGCAGCGTTGATGGGAGAGGGGTAAATAGGGTAGGGCAAAACACAGATACGCAGTATTTT. Protein: CSVDGRGVNRVGQNTDTQYF.

This clonotype was recorded a few times. CDR3 bases: TGCGCCAGCGCAGAGGGGTCGGGAAGCAATCAGCCCCAGCATTTT. It translates to CASAEGSGSNQPQHF. The rearrangement links TRBV5-1 to TRBJ1-5; a weak D match, TRBD1 (5 bases). Germline CDR1 reads SGHRS; CDR2 reads YFSETQ. This CDR3 contains 15 residues. Deletions cut 7 bases from V and 1 base from J, with 15 bases between.

This clonotype appeared many times. V usage is TRBV6-6 and J usage is TRBJ2-2; TRBD2 matches 9 bases. Germline lookup yields CDR1 MNHNY and CDR2 SVGAGI (reference sequence). V trimming: 10 bases; J trimming: 4 bases; junction bases outside the gene matches: 10. The length of the CDR3 is 15 residues. As DNA, the CDR3 is TGTGCCATCGGGGTAGCGGGGGTAACCACCGGGGAGCTGTTTTTT. It is translated as CAIGVAGVTTGELFF.

The chain recombines TRBV5-1 with TRBJ2-5; possibly TRBD1 for D (6 bases). The CDR3 contains 15 residues. Germline V gene data show CDR1 as SGHRS and CDR2 as YFSETQ. Trimming took 8 bases from V and 4 from J, leaving 21 bases between them. The CDR3 protein is CASGRGAGVGETQYF. DNA of the CDR3: TGCGCCAGTGGACGTGGGGCAGGGGTTGGAGAGACCCAGTACTTC. The full variable domain, with the rest looked up from reference TRBV5-1 and TRBJ2-5, is KAGVTQTPRYLIKTRGQQVTLSCSPISGHRSVSWYQQTPGQGLQFLFEYFSETQRNKGNFPGRFSGRQFSNSRSEMNVSTLELGDSALYLCASGRGAGVGETQYFGPGTRLLVL.

The chain recombines TRBV4-1 with TRBJ1-2, with a tentative D call TRBD1 (5 bases). V lost 1 base and J lost 4, with 7 bases in between. Germline V gene data show CDR1 as MGHRA and CDR2 as YSYEKL. The CDR3 is made up of 13 amino acids. CDR3 amino acids: CASSQGTPYGYTF. The CDR3 DNA follows: TGCGCCAGCAGCCAAGGGACACCCTATGGCTACACCTTC.

This clonotype has at least ten counts. The J gene is TRBJ1-5, the V gene TRBV29-1; the match to TRBD1 covers 8 bases. This CDR3 comprises 14 residues. The germline gives CDR1 SQVTM, CDR2 ANQGSEA. The junction had 10 bases not matched to a gene; V was cut back by 7 bases and J by 5 bases. The CDR3 sequence: CSAATGASDQPQHF. Here the CDR3 DNA reads TGCAGCGCCGCGACAGGGGCTTCAGATCAGCCCCAGCATTTT.

Worth noting for this clonotype: A clone one base away is much larger, so this may be a read error. This likely comes from a read error, as the CDR3 has no conserved phenylalanine or tryptophan at its end. The chain has TRBV11-3 and TRBJ1-1; no definite D call. The germline V and J ends were trimmed by 5 bases and 5 bases, with 9 bases remaining between them. The germline V gene encodes CDR1 SGHNT and CDR2 YENEEA. CDR3 length: 12 residues. The DNA of the CDR3 is TGTGCCAGCAGCCCCGACACGACTGAAGCTTTCTCT. Translated, it gives CASSPDTTEAFS.

The genes are TRBV6-1 and TRBJ1-1; D is perhaps TRBD1 (5 bases). Per germline, CDR1 MNHNS and CDR2 SASEGT. This CDR3 is built from 13 residues. The germline V and J ends were trimmed by 6 bases and 6 bases, with 14 bases remaining between them. CDR3 DNA sequence: TGTGCCAGCAGCCGAGGGGCTAACGCTGAAGCTTTCTTT. Protein product: CASSRGANAEAFF.

This clonotype has only one observation. This may arise from a read error, as a much more abundant clone is one base away. The V call is TRBV5-5, the J call TRBJ2-2; TRBD2 matches at 12 bases. This CDR3 contains 16 residues. Germline V CDR1 and CDR2: SGHKS, YYEKEE (reference sequence). The CDR3 sequence: CASSLGWTSGTGELLF. CDR3 in DNA: TGTGCCAGCAGCTTGGGATGGACTAGCGGGACCGGGGAGCTGTTATTT.

This clonotype was counted only a few times. This may come from a read error, since a much larger clone is one base off. This sequence joins TRBV12-3 or TRBV12-4 and TRBJ2-7; D is possibly TRBD1 (5 bases). This CDR3 spans 12 amino acids. The CDR3 DNA sequence: TGTGCCAGCAGGTCACAGGTCTACGAGCAGCACTTC. Translating it yields CASRSQVYEQHF.

Remarks on this clonotype: This sequence may be a read error, since a much larger clone differs from it by one base. The chain links TRBV5-4 to TRBJ2-1; D gene uncertain. The germline V gene has CDR1 SGHNT and CDR2 YYREEE (reference sequence). V lost 0 bases and J lost 10, with 14 bases in between. The CDR3 is 14 residues long. CDR3 sequence: CASSLGISRNEQFF. DNA of the CDR3: TGTGCCAGCAGCTTGGGTATTTCGCGGAACGAGCAGTTCTTC. The whole variable domain, filled in from reference TRBV5-4 and TRBJ2-1, reads ETGVTQSPTHLIKTRGQQVTLRCSSQSGHNTVSWYQQALGQGPQFIFQYYREEENGRGNFPPRFSGLQFPNYSSELNVNALELDDSALYLCASSLGISRNEQFFGPGTRLTVL.

As to this clonotype: Mismatch with germline at one junction end may stem from a read error. The CDR3 reads CSAGLRLAYHEQFF. The CDR3 coding sequence is TGCAGCGCTGGGCTGCGACTAGCATATCATGAACAGTTCTTC. The V call is TRBV29-1, the J call TRBJ2-1; 7 nucleotides line up with TRBD2. CDR1 and CDR2 from the germline V gene are SQVTM and ANQGSEA. The CDR3 loop spans 14 amino acids.

A note on this clonotype: Germline and junction disagree at one end, which may indicate a read error. The chain links TRBV12-3 or TRBV12-4 to TRBJ2-1; D remains unclear. There are 14 residues in the CDR3. CDR3 nucleotide sequence: TGTGGCAGCAGTTTTGGAGTCGGCGACAATGAGCAGTTCTTC. Protein: CGSSFGVGDNEQFF.

The chain couples TRBV14 to TRBJ2-7; D call uncertain. The CDR3 sequence is 14 residues long. V lost 8 bases and J lost 0, with 14 bases in between. From germline, CDR1 is SGHDN and CDR2 FVKESK. The CDR3 sequence is CASEPGPVSYEQYF. The CDR3 DNA sequence: TGTGCCAGCGAACCCGGGCCCGTCTCCTACGAGCAGTACTTC.

With respect to this clonotype: A much larger clone sits a single nucleotide away, making a read error possible. This chain links TRBV5-5 with TRBJ2-2; D unresolved. The CDR3 covers 15 residues. The germline gives CDR1 SGHKS, CDR2 YYEKEE (reference sequence). The DNA for the CDR3 is TGTGCCAGCAGCTTGGGTGCGGTCGGCACCGTGGAGCTGTTTTTT. Translated, it gives CASSLGAVGTVELFF.